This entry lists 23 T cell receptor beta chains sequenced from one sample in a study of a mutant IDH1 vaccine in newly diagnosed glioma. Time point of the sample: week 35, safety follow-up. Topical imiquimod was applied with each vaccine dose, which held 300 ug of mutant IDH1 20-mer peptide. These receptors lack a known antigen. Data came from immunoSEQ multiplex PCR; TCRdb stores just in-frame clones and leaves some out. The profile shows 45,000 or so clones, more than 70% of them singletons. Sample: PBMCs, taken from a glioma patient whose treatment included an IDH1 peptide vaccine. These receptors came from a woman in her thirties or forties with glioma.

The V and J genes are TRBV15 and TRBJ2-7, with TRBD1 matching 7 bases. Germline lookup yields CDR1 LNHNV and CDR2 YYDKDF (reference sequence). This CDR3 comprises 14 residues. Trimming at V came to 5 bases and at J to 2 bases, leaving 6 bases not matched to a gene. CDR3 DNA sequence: TGTGCCACCAGCTTCGGGACAGCCGCCTACGAGCAGTACTTC. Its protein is CATSFGTAAYEQYF.

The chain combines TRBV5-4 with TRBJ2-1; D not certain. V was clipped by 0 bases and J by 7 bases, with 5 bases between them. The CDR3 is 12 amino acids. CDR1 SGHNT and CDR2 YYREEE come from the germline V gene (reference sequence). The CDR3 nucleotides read TGTGCCAGCAGCTTGGCCCTGAATGAGCAGTTCTTC. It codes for CASSLALNEQFF.

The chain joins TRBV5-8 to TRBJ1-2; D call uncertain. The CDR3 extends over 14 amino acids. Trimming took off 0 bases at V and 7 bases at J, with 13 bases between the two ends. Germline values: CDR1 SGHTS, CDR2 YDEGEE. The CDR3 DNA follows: TGTGCCAGCAGCTTGGGCAGGCGCCATGGTGGCTACACCTTC. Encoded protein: CASSLGRRHGGYTF.

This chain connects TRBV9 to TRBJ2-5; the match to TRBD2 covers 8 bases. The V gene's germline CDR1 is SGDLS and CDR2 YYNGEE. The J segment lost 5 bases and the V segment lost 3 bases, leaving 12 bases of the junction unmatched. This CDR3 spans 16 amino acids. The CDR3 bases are TGTGCCAGCAGCGAAGATTTTAGCGGGAAGGAGGAGACCCAGTACTTC. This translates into CASSEDFSGKEETQYF.

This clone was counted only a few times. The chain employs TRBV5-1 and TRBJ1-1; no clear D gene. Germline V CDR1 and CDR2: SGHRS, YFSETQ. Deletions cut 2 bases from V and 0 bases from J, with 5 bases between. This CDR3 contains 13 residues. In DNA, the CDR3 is TGCGCCAGCAGCTTCGGCCTGAACACTGAAGCTTTCTTT. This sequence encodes CASSFGLNTEAFF.

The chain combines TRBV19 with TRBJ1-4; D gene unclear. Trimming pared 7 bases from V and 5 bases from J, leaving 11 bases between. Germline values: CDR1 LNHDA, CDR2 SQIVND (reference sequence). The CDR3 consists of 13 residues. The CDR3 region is CASNRPPNEKLFF. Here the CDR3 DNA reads TGTGCCAGTAATCGGCCACCCAATGAAAAACTGTTTTTT.

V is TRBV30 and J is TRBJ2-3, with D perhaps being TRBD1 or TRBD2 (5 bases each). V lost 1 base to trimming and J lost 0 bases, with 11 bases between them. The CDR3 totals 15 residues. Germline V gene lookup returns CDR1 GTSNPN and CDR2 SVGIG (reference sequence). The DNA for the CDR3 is TGTGCCTGGAGTGGTCTGGGGGTGAGCACAGATACGCAGTATTTT. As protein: CAWSGLGVSTDTQYF.

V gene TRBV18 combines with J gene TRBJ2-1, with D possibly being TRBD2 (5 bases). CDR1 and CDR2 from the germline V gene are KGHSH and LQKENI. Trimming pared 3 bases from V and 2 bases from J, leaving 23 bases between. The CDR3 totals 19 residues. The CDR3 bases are TGTGCCAGCTCACCCGTACGGACCGGAGGATTGAAGGCCTACAATGAGCAGTTCTTC. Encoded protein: CASSPVRTGGLKAYNEQFF.

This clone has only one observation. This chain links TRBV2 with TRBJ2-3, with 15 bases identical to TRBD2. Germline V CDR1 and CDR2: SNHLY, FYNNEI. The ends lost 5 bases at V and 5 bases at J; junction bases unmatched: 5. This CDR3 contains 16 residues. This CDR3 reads CASSRGLAGGGDTQYF. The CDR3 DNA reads TGTGCCAGCAGTAGGGGACTAGCGGGAGGAGGAGATACGCAGTATTTT.

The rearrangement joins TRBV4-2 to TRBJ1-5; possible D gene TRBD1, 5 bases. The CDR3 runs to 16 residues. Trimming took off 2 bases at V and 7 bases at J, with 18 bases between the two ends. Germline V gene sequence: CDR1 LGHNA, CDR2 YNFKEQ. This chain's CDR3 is CASSQRWGGDGQPQHF. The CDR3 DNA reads TGTGCCAGCAGCCAAAGGTGGGGTGGGGACGGACAGCCCCAGCATTTT.

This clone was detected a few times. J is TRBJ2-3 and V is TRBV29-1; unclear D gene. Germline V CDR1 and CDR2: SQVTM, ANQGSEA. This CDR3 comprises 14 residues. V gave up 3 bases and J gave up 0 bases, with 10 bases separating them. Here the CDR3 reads CSVDTAPSTDTQYF. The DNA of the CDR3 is TGCAGCGTTGACACTGCCCCTAGCACAGATACGCAGTATTTT.

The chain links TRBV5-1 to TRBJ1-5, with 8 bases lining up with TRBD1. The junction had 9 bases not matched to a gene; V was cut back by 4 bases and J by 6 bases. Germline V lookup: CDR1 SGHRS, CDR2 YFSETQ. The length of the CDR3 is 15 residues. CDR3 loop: CASSPGTGGGQPQHF. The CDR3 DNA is TGCGCCAGCAGCCCGGGGACAGGAGGCGGTCAGCCCCAGCATTTT.

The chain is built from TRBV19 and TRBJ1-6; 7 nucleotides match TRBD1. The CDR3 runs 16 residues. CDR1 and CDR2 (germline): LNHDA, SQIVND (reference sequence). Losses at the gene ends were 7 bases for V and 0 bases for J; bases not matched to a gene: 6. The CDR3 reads CASKDRPSSYNSPLHF. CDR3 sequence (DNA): TGTGCCAGTAAGGACAGGCCCAGCTCCTATAATTCACCCCTCCACTTT.

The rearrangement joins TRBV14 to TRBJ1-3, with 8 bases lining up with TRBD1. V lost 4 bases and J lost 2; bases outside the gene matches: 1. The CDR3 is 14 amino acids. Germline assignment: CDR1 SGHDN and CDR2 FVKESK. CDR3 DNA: TGTGCCAGCAGCCCGACAGGGGCTGGAAACACCATATATTTT. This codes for CASSPTGAGNTIYF.

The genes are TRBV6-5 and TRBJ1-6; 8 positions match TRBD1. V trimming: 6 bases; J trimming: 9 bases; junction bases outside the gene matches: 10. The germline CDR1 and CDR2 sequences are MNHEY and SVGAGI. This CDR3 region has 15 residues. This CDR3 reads CASRSTQGEGSPLHF. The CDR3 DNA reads TGTGCCAGCAGAAGTACACAGGGGGAGGGTTCACCCCTCCACTTT.

In DNA form, the CDR3 reads TGCAGCGTTGAAGATCTAGCGGGGGCCTACTTC. Its protein is CSVEDLAGAYF. The chain recombines TRBV29-1 with TRBJ2-5, with 10 positions matching TRBD2. The CDR3 loop spans 11 amino acids. V gave up 0 bases and J gave up 14 bases; unmatched junction bases: 3. CDR1 and CDR2 (germline): SQVTM, ANQGSEA.

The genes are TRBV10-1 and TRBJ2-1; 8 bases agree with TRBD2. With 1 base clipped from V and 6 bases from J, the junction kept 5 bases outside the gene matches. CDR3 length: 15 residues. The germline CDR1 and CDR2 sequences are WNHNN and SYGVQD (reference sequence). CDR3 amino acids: CASSEFVAGFNEQFF. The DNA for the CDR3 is TGCGCCAGCAGTGAGTTCGTAGCGGGGTTCAATGAGCAGTTCTTC.

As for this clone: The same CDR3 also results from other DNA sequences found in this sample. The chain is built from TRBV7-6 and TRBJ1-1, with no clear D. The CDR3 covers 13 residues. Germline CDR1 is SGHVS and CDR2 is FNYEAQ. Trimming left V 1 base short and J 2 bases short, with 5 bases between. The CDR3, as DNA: TGTGCCAGCAGCTTAGGGCATAACACTGAAGCTTTCTTT. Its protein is CASSLGHNTEAFF.

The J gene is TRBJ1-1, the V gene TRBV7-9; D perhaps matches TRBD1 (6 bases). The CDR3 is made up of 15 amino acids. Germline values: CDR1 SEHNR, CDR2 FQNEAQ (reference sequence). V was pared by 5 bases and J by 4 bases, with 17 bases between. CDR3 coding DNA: TGTGCCAGCAGCAACCCGACAGGAAGAATCACTGAAGCTTTCTTT. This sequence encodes CASSNPTGRITEAFF.

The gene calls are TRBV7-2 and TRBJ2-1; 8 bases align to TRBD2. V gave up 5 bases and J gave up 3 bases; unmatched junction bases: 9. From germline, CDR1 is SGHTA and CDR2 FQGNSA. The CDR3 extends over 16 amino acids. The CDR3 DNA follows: TGTGCCAGCAGCCGTTATGCGGGGGGCAGCTACAATGAGCAGTTCTTC. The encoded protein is CASSRYAGGSYNEQFF.

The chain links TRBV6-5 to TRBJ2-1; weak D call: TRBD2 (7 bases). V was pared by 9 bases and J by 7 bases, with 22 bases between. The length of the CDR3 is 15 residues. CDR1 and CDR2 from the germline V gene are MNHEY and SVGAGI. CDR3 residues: CASSKGGYIGNEQFF. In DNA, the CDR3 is TGTGCCAGTTCGAAGGGGGGGTACATTGGGAATGAGCAGTTCTTC.

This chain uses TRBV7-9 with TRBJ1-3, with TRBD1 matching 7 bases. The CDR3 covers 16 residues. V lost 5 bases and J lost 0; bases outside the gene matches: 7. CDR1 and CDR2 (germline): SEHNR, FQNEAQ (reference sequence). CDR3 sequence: CASSLTTGASGNTIYF. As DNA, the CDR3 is TGTGCCAGCAGCCTCACCACAGGGGCCTCTGGAAACACCATATATTTT.

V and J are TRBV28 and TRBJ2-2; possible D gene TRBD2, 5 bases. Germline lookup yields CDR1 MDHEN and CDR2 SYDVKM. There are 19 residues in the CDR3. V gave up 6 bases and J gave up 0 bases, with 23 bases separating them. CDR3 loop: CASSPDPLSGFANTGELFF. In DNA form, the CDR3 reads TGTGCCAGCAGCCCTGATCCACTTTCGGGGTTTGCGAACACCGGGGAGCTGTTTTTT.